The rows below give T cell receptor beta chains drawn from one sample of a study of early T cells in non-severe SARS-CoV-2 infection. TCRdb passed the 5' RACE reads through MiXCR, listing each CDR3 protein once. The data contain about 52,000 distinct CDR3 sequences, 11% of them seen just once; the ten biggest clones take up roughly 10%. Source material: whole blood. These receptors came from an adult who was a healthcare worker with PCR-confirmed SARS-CoV-2 infection or an uninfected control (not recorded which). CDR3s include the opening cysteine and the closing phenylalanine or tryptophan. Each record gives: CDR3 protein, CDR3 DNA, D gene, J gene, V gene, clone size. A D gene is named only where the DNA matches it firmly. Size tells how often a clone was seen (once, few, many) or the class of an expanded clone, and some rows leave it out.

CASTGGNTGELFF	TGTGCCAGCACAGGGGGCAACACCGGGGAGCTGTTTTTT	TRBD1	TRBJ2-2	TRBV5-5	few
CSANKGGVSYEQYF	TGCAGTGCTAACAAGGGCGGGGTCTCCTACGAGCAGTACTTC	NA	TRBJ2-7	TRBV20-1	many
CASSRTSGGSYNEQFF	TGTGCCAGTAGCCGGACTAGCGGGGGCTCCTACAATGAGCAGTTCTTC	TRBD2	TRBJ2-1	TRBV19	NA
CASRDRYNEQFF	TGTGCCAGCAGAGACAGATACAATGAGCAGTTCTTC	NA	TRBJ2-1	TRBV7-9	NA
CASSSRQGDTEAFF	TGTGCCAGCAGCTCCCGACAGGGGGACACTGAAGCTTTCTTT	TRBD1	TRBJ1-1	TRBV7-9	few
CSVEVGFREDGYTF	TGCAGCGTTGAAGTGGGGTTCAGGGAAGATGGCTACACCTTC	NA	TRBJ1-2	TRBV29-1	few
CASSVKDGYTF	TGTGCCAGCAGTGTCAAGGATGGCTACACCTTC	NA	TRBJ1-2	TRBV6-1	once
CASSTRLAGVGEQFF	TGTGCCAGCAGTACCAGACTAGCGGGGGTTGGTGAGCAGTTCTTC	TRBD2	TRBJ2-1	TRBV27	few
CASSRPPGPNEQFF	TGTGCCAGTAGCCGCCCCCCAGGGCCGAATGAGCAGTTCTTC	NA	TRBJ2-1	TRBV19	NA
CASSQPGQNTGELFF	TGTGCCAGTAGTCAACCGGGACAGAACACCGGGGAGCTGTTTTTT	NA	TRBJ2-2	TRBV19	few
CASSEPTGELFF	TGCGCCAGCAGTGAGCCCACCGGGGAGCTGTTTTTT	NA	TRBJ2-2	TRBV10-2	NA
CASSLAGTGSGYGYTF	TGTGCCAGCAGTTTAGCCGGGACAGGGAGTGGCTATGGCTACACCTTC	TRBD1	TRBJ1-2	TRBV12-3/TRBV12-4	many
CASSLPSGSGELFF	TGTGCCAGCAGCCTCCCCAGCGGGAGCGGGGAGCTGTTTTTT	TRBD2	TRBJ2-2	TRBV3-1	NA
CASSGTPLNYGYTF	TGTGCCAGTAGTGGGACACCTCTAAACTATGGCTACACCTTC	NA	TRBJ1-2	TRBV19	few
CSVADRGFYEQYF	TGCAGCGTTGCCGACAGGGGGTTCTACGAGCAGTACTTC	TRBD1	TRBJ2-7	TRBV29-1	few
CASSRTGLRTEAFF	TGTGCCAGCAGCCGGACGGGACTTAGGACTGAAGCTTTCTTT	NA	TRBJ1-1	TRBV28	many
CASTSTSGSYNEQFF	TGTGCCAGCACCTCGACTAGCGGGTCCTACAATGAGCAGTTCTTC	TRBD2	TRBJ2-1	TRBV28	NA
CASRTGSGANVLTF	TGTGCCAGCAGGACAGGCTCTGGGGCCAACGTCCTGACTTTC	NA	TRBJ2-6	TRBV2	many
CASSVSHYSNQPQHF	TGTGCCAGCAGCGTATCTCATTATAGCAATCAGCCCCAGCATTTT	NA	TRBJ1-5	TRBV11-2	NA
CASSPGGGYNSPLHF	TGTGCCAGCAGTCCAGGGGGCGGATATAATTCACCCCTCCACTTT	TRBD1	TRBJ1-6	TRBV12-3/TRBV12-4	few
CASSWDRAMTDTQYF	TGTGCCAGCAGTTGGGACAGGGCTATGACAGATACGCAGTATTTT	TRBD1	TRBJ2-3	TRBV27	few
CASSLKRGGRDTQYF	TGTGCCAGCAGCCTCAAGAGGGGCGGGAGAGATACGCAGTATTTT	TRBD2	TRBJ2-3	TRBV3-1	NA
CASTPRDYSYNEQFF	TGTGCCAGCACGCCCCGGGACTACTCCTACAATGAGCAGTTCTTC	TRBD2	TRBJ2-1	TRBV28	NA
CASSINQDPLSGYTF	TGCGCCAGCAGTATAAACCAGGACCCTCTTTCGGGCTACACCTTC	NA	TRBJ1-2	TRBV4-1	NA
CASSFPPPGLIAHEQFF	TGTGCCAGCAGCTTCCCCCCCCCCGGACTGATCGCCCATGAGCAGTTCTTC	NA	TRBJ2-1	TRBV5-6	NA
CASSLGQGAYEQYF	TGTGCCAGCAGTTTAGGACAGGGGGCGTACGAGCAGTACTTC	TRBD1	TRBJ2-7	TRBV28	many
CASSQSRTGLPHF	TGTGCCAGCAGCCAATCCAGGACAGGGTTGCCCCACTTC	TRBD1	TRBJ2-4	TRBV3-1	many
CASRTGSAGNTIYF	TGCGCCAGCAGGACAGGGTCGGCTGGAAACACCATATATTTT	TRBD1	TRBJ1-3	TRBV5-1	many
CASTLGLHYGYTF	TGTGCCAGCACCCTGGGGCTGCACTATGGCTACACCTTC	NA	TRBJ1-2	TRBV3-1	once
CSASGGPGSYEQYF	TGCAGTGCTTCAGGGGGCCCAGGTTCCTACGAGCAGTACTTC	TRBD1	TRBJ2-7	TRBV20-1	NA
CASSPSRDSNQPQHF	TGTGCCAGCAGTCCAAGCCGGGACAGCAATCAGCCCCAGCATTTT	NA	TRBJ1-5	TRBV3-1	NA
CASSVGATGGQETQYF	TGTGCCAGCAGCGTCGGCGCGACAGGGGGCCAAGAGACCCAGTACTTC	TRBD1	TRBJ2-5	TRBV7-3	many
CSVARTGVRDTQYF	TGCAGCGTTGCTCGGACAGGGGTTAGAGATACGCAGTATTTT	TRBD1	TRBJ2-3	TRBV29-1	NA
CASSFLAGASNEKLFF	TGTGCCAGCAGTTTTTTAGCGGGGGCATCTAATGAAAAACTGTTTTTT	NA	TRBJ1-4	TRBV28	many
CSATRQGGTEAFF	TGCAGTGCCACTAGACAGGGAGGGACTGAAGCTTTCTTT	TRBD1	TRBJ1-1	TRBV20-1	NA
CASRSGTGVGYEQYF	TGTGCCAGCAGATCCGGGACAGGGGTCGGTTACGAGCAGTACTTC	TRBD1	TRBJ2-7	TRBV28	few
CAISESNSMGGGANVLTF	TGTGCCATCAGTGAGTCGAACTCTATGGGTGGAGGGGCCAACGTCCTGACTTTC	NA	TRBJ2-6	TRBV10-3	few
CASSMAGAYEQYF	TGTGCCAGTAGTATGGCGGGGGCCTACGAGCAGTACTTC	TRBD2	TRBJ2-7	TRBV19	many
CASSSNQGNQPQHF	TGTGCCAGCAGTTCCAATCAAGGGAATCAGCCCCAGCATTTT	NA	TRBJ1-5	TRBV12-3/TRBV12-4	NA
CASSSLLEAFF	TGTGCCAGCAGCTCTCTTCTTGAAGCTTTCTTT	NA	TRBJ1-1	TRBV7-9	few
CASSLGNQPQHF	TGTGCCAGCAGCTTAGGGAATCAGCCCCAGCATTTT	NA	TRBJ1-5	TRBV7-9	many
CSVTPGHGYTF	TGCAGTGTCACGCCTGGGCATGGCTACACCTTC	NA	TRBJ1-2	TRBV20-1	NA
CASSGGGEQYF	TGTGCCAGCAGCGGGGGGGGCGAGCAGTACTTC	TRBD2	TRBJ2-7	TRBV28	many
CSARDGRPTIYF	TGCAGTGCTAGAGATGGGCGGCCCACCATATATTTT	NA	TRBJ1-3	TRBV20-1	many
CAISPGTANTGELFF	TGTGCCATCAGTCCCGGGACAGCGAACACCGGGGAGCTGTTTTTT	TRBD1	TRBJ2-2	TRBV10-3	NA
CASSTARVAEAFF	TGTGCCAGCAGCACGGCGAGGGTCGCTGAAGCTTTCTTT	NA	TRBJ1-1	TRBV14	many
CASSPRGGVEQFF	TGTGCCAGCAGCCCTAGAGGCGGGGTTGAGCAGTTCTTC	NA	TRBJ2-1	TRBV3-1	NA
CATRRGTGNGYTF	TGCGCCACCCGGAGGGGGACAGGGAATGGCTACACCTTC	TRBD1	TRBJ1-2	TRBV10-2	NA
CATGTTDTQYF	TGCGCCACCGGGACTACAGATACGCAGTATTTT	NA	TRBJ2-3	TRBV10-2	NA
CSAWTGTEQYF	TGCAGCGCCTGGACAGGGACCGAGCAGTACTTC	TRBD1	TRBJ2-7	TRBV29-1	NA
CATSRKGAGYNEQYF	TGTGCCACCAGCAGAAAGGGGGCAGGGTACAACGAGCAGTACTTC	TRBD1	TRBJ2-7	TRBV24-1	NA
CATGHRGIPEAFF	TGTGCAACCGGGCACAGGGGGATTCCTGAAGCTTTCTTT	TRBD1	TRBJ1-1	TRBV2	many
CASSPPSGGHFYEQYF	TGTGCCAGCAGCCCACCTAGCGGGGGACATTTCTACGAGCAGTACTTC	TRBD2	TRBJ2-7	TRBV28	many
CASSSRLVGSAGELFF	TGTGCCAGCAGCTCACGACTAGTGGGATCGGCCGGGGAGCTGTTTTTT	NA	TRBJ2-2	TRBV9	NA
CASGTSGGPDTQYF	TGTGCCTCCGGGACTAGCGGGGGGCCGGATACGCAGTATTTT	TRBD2	TRBJ2-3	TRBV12-3/TRBV12-4	few